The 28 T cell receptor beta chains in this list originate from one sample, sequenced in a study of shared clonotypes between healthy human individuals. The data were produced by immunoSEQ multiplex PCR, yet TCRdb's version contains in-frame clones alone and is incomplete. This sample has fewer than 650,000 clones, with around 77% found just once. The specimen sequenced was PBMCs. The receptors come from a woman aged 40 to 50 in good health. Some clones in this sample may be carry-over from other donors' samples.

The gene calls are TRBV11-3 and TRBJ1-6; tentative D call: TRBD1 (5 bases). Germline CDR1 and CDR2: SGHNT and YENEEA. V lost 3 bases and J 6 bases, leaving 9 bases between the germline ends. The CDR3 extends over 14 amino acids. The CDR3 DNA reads TGTGCCAGCAGCTTGGAGGGGCCTAATTCACCCCTCCACTTT. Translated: CASSLEGPNSPLHF.

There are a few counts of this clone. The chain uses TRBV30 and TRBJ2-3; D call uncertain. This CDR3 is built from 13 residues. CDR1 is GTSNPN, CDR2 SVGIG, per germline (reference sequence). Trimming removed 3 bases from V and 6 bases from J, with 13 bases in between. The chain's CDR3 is CAWSSYGPDTQYF. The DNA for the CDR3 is TGTGCCTGGAGCTCCTACGGTCCCGATACGCAGTATTTT.

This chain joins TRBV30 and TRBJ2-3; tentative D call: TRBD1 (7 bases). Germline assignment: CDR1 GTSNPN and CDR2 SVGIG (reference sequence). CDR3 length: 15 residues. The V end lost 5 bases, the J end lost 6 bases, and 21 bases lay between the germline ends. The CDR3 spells CAWGAGQRLEDTQYF. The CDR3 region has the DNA TGTGCCTGGGGGGCGGGACAGCGCCTCGAGGATACGCAGTATTTT.

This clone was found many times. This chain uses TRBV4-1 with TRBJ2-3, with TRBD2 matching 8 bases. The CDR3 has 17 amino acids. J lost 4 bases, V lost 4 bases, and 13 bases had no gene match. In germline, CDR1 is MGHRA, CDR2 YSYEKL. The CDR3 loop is CASSPRFGGGPADTQYF. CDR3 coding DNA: TGCGCCAGCAGCCCTCGATTCGGGGGGGGCCCGGCAGATACGCAGTATTTT.

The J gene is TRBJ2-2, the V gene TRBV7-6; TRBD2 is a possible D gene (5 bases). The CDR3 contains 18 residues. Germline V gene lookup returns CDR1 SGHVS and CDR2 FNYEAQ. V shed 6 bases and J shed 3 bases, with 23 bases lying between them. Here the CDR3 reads CASSETSVGDVDTGELFF. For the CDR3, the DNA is TGTGCCAGCAGTGAAACTAGTGTAGGAGACGTCGACACCGGGGAGCTGTTTTTT.

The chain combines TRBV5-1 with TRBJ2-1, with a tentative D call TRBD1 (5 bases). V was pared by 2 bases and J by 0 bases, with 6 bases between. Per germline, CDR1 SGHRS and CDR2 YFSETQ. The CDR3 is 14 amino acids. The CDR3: CASSFQGSYNEQFF. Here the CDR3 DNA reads TGCGCCAGCAGCTTCCAGGGCTCCTACAATGAGCAGTTCTTC.

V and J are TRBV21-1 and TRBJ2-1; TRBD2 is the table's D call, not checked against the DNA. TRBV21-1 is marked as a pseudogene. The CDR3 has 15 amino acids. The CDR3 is CASSKGGGRMDEQFF. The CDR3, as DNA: TGTGCCAGCAGCAAAGGGGGTGGGAGGATGGATGAGCAGTTCTTC.

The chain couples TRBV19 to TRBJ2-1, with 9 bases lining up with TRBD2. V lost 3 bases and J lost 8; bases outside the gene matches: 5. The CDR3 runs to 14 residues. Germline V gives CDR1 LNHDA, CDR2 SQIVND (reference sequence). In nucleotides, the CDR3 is TGTGCCAGTAGTATTAGCGGGAGTGTCCATGAGCAGTTCTTC. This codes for CASSISGSVHEQFF.

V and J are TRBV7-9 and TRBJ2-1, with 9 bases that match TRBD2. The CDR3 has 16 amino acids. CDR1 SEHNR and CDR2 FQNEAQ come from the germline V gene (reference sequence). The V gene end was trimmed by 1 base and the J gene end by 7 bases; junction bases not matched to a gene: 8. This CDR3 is CASSLVFLAGRNEQFF. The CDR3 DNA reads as TGTGCCAGCAGCTTAGTATTCCTAGCGGGAAGGAATGAGCAGTTCTTC.

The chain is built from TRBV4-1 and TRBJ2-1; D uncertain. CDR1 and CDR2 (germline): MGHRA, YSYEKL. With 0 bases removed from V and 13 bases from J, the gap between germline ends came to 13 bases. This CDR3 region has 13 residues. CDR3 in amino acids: CASSQEIGRPQFF. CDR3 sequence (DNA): TGCGCCAGCAGCCAAGAAATTGGTAGGCCTCAGTTCTTC.

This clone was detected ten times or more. The CDR3 reads CASSQNNEQFF. Here the CDR3 DNA reads TGTGCCAGCAGCCAAAACAATGAGCAGTTCTTC. The chain combines TRBV14 with TRBJ2-1; D remains unclear. The ends were cut back, 2 bases at V and 5 bases at J, with 1 base in the middle. The CDR3 runs 11 residues. Germline V gene sequence: CDR1 SGHDN, CDR2 FVKESK.

CDR3 residues: CAIKAGSSYEQYF. The DNA for the CDR3 is TGTGCCATCAAAGCTGGGAGCTCCTACGAGCAGTACTTC. This rearrangement joins TRBV10-3 to TRBJ2-7; D may be TRBD2 (5 bases). From germline, CDR1 is ENHRY and CDR2 SYGVKD. V was clipped by 7 bases and J by 0 bases, with 10 bases between them. The length of the CDR3 is 13 residues.

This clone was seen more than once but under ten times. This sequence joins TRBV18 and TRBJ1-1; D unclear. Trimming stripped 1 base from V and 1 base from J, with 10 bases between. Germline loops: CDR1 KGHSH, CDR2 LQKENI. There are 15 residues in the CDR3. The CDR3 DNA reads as TGTGCCAGCTCACCACTCCAAGGAGAGAACACTGAAGCTTTCTTT. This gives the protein CASSPLQGENTEAFF.

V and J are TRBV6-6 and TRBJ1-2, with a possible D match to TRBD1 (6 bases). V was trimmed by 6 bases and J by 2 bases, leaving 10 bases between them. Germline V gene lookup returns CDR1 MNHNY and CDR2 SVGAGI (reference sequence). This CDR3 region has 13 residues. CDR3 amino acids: CASRPDSNYGYTF. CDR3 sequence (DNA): TGTGCCAGCAGACCGGACAGCAACTATGGCTACACCTTC.

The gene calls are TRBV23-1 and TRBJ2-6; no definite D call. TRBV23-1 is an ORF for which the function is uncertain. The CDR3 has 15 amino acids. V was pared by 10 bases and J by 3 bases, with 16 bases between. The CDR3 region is CANPSKNLGANVLTF. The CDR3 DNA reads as TGCGCCAACCCCAGTAAAAACCTTGGGGCCAACGTCCTGACTTTC.

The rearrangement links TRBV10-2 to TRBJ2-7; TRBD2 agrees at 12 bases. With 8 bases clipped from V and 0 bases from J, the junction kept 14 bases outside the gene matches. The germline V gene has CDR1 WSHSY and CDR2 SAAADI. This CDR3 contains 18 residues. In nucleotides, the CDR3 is TGCGCCAGCCAACCGGGACTAGCGGGCGGATCGCTCTCCTACGAGCAGTACTTC. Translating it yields CASQPGLAGGSLSYEQYF.

CDR3 sequence (DNA): TGCGCCAGCCGTGGTGGGACAACGAACACCGGGGAGCTGTTTTTT. Protein product: CASRGGTTNTGELFF. V gene TRBV5-1 combines with J gene TRBJ2-2; possible D gene TRBD1, 6 bases. CDR1 and CDR2 (germline): SGHRS, YFSETQ. The CDR3 length is 15 residues. V lost 7 bases and J 0 bases, leaving 13 bases between the germline ends. The full variable domain, with the rest looked up from reference TRBV5-1 and TRBJ2-2, is KAGVTQTPRYLIKTRGQQVTLSCSPISGHRSVSWYQQTPGQGLQFLFEYFSETQRNKGNFPGRFSGRQFSNSRSEMNVSTLELGDSALYLCASRGGTTNTGELFFGEGSRLTVL.

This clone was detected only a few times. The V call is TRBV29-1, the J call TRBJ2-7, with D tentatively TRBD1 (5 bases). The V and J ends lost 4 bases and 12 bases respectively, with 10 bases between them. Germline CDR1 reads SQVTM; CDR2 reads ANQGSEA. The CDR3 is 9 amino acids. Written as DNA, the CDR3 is TGCAGCGTTGCAGGGTCTCGGTACTTC. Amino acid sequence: CSVAGSRYF.

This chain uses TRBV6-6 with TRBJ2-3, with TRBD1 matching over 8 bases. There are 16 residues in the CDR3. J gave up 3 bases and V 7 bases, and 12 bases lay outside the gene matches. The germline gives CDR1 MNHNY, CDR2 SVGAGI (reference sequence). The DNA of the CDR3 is TGTGCCAGCAACTTAGGACAGGGTCGGGGTACAGATACGCAGTATTTT. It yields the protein CASNLGQGRGTDTQYF.

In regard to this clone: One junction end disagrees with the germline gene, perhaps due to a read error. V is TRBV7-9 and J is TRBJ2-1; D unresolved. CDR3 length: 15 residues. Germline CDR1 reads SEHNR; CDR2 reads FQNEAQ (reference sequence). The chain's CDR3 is CARSLPNTSYNEQFF. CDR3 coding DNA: TGTGCCAGAAGCTTGCCCAACACCTCCTACAATGAGCAGTTCTTC.

The CDR3 DNA is TGCAGCGTTGGTAAAAGGGGCGCGAACACCGGGGAGCTGTTTTTT. This gives the protein CSVGKRGANTGELFF. The genes are TRBV29-1 and TRBJ2-2; possibly TRBD1 for D (5 bases). From germline, CDR1 is SQVTM and CDR2 ANQGSEA. V lost 4 bases and J 0 bases, leaving 12 bases between the germline ends. The CDR3 runs 15 residues.

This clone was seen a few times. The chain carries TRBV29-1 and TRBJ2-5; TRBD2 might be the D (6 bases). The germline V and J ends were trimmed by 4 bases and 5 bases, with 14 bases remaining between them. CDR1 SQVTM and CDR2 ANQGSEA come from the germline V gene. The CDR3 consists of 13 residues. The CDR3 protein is CSVGHQEGETQYF. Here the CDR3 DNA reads TGCAGCGTTGGACACCAGGAGGGCGAGACCCAGTACTTC.

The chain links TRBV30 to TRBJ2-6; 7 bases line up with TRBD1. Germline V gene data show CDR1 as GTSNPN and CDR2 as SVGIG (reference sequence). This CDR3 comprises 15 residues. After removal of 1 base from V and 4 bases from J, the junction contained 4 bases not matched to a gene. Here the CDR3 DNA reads TGTGCCTGGAGTGGACAGGGATCCGGGGCCAACGTCCTGACTTTC. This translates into CAWSGQGSGANVLTF.

CDR3 DNA sequence: TGCGCCAGCAGCCAAGACGTCTACTCTGGAAACACCATATATTTT. This translates into CASSQDVYSGNTIYF. This chain links TRBV4-1 with TRBJ1-3; D gene uncertain. This CDR3 comprises 15 residues. The ends were cut back, 0 bases at V and 0 bases at J, with 6 bases in the middle. The germline CDR1 and CDR2 sequences are MGHRA and YSYEKL.

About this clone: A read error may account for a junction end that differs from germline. CDR3 region: CASSLGLAGTYNEQFF. The CDR3 bases are TGTGCTAGCAGCTTAGGCCTAGCGGGAACCTACAATGAGCAGTTCTTC. V gene TRBV7-7 combines with J gene TRBJ2-1, with 9 bases aligning to TRBD2. The CDR3 extends over 16 amino acids. Germline V gene data show CDR1 as SSHAT and CDR2 as FNYEAQ (reference sequence).

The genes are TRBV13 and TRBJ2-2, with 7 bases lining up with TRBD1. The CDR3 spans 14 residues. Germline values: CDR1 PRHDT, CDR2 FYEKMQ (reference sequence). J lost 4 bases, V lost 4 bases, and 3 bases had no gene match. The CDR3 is CASSSRDSTGELFF. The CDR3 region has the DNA TGTGCCAGCAGCTCCCGGGACAGCACCGGGGAGCTGTTTTTT.

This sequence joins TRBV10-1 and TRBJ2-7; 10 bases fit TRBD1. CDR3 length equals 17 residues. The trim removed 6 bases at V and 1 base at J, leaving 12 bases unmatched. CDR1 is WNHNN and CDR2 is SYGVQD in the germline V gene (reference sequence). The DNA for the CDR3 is TGCGCCAGCAGGCCCGGGGGACCGGGACAGGGGTCCTACGAGCAGTACTTC. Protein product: CASRPGGPGQGSYEQYF.

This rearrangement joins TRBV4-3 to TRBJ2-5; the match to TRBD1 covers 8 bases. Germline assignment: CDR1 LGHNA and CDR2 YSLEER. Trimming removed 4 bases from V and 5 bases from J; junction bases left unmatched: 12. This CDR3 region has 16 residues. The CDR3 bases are TGCGCCAGCAGCCGAGACAGGGGCAGGAGTTCTGAGACCCAGTACTTC. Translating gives CASSRDRGRSSETQYF.